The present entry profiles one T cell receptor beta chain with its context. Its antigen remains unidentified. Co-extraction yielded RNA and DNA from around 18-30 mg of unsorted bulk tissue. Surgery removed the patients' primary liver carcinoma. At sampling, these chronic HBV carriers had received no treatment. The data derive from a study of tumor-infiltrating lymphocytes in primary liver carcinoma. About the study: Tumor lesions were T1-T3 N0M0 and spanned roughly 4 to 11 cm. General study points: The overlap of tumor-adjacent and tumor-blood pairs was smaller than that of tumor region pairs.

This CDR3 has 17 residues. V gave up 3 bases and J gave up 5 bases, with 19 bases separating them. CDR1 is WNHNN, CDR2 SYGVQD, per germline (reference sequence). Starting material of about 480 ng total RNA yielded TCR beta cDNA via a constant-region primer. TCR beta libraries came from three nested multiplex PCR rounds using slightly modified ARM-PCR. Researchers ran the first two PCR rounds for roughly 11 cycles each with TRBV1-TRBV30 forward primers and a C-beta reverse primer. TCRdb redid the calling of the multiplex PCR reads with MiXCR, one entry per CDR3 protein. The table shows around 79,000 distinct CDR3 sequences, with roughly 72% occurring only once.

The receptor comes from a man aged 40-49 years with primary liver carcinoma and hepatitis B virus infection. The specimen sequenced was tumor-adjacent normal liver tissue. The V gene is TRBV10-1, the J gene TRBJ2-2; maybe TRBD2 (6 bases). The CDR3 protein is CASSDGLVGGDTGELFF. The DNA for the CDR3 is TGCGCCAGCAGTGATGGGCTAGTGGGAGGAGATACCGGGGAGCTGTTTTTT.